Listed here are 7 T cell receptor beta chains from one sample, sequenced in a study of blood T cell repertoires in COVID-19. Method: immunoSEQ multiplex PCR; TCRdb's copy keeps in-frame clones and lacks some. Of 95,000 to 100,000 clones in the sample, approximately 92% are singletons; the top ten hold less than 7.5%. Sequences were obtained from peripheral blood. The source of these receptors is a man aged 45-60 years with active COVID-19.

This chain joins TRBV10-3 and TRBJ1-5; maybe TRBD1 (6 bases). The V gene's germline CDR1 is ENHRY and CDR2 SYGVKD. V lost 4 bases to trimming and J lost 2 bases, with 9 bases between them. The CDR3 runs 14 residues. CDR3 region: CAISAGVGNQPQHF. The CDR3 bases are TGTGCCATCAGTGCAGGGGTCGGCAATCAGCCCCAGCATTTT.

This chain joins TRBV6-4 and TRBJ1-1; D uncertain. V was trimmed by 4 bases and J by 10 bases, leaving 13 bases between them. The CDR3 contains 12 residues. Germline V gives CDR1 MRHNA, CDR2 SNTAGT. The CDR3 DNA reads TGTGCCAGCAGTGTCGGGTGTTTCGGAGCTTTCTTT. Translation gives CASSVGCFGAFF.

This chain joins TRBV6-1 and TRBJ2-1, with 9 bases fitting TRBD2. Unmatched junction bases numbered 9, after V lost 3 bases and J lost 3 bases. In germline, CDR1 is MNHNS, CDR2 SASEGT. The CDR3 is 17 residues long. In DNA, the CDR3 is TGTGCCAGCAGTGACCCGCGGGAGGGCCTAGGCTACAATGAGCAGTTCTTC. This translates into CASSDPREGLGYNEQFF.

This chain joins TRBV13 and TRBJ1-6, with D tentatively TRBD1 (5 bases). V was clipped by 2 bases and J by 7 bases, with 12 bases between them. The germline V gene encodes CDR1 PRHDT and CDR2 FYEKMQ (reference sequence). The CDR3 contains 15 residues. CDR3 region: CASSLQGRENSPLHF. The CDR3 coding sequence is TGTGCCAGCAGCTTACAGGGAAGAGAAAATTCACCCCTCCACTTT.

The chain combines TRBV5-3 with TRBJ1-4; D is possibly TRBD1 (5 bases). TRBV5-3 is classed as an ORF, of uncertain function. This CDR3 is built from 14 residues. The V and J ends lost 5 bases and 3 bases respectively, with 11 bases between them. CDR3 sequence (DNA): TGTGCCAGAAGTCATTGGGGCTCTAATGAAAAACTGTTTTTT. It is translated as CARSHWGSNEKLFF.

The chain has TRBV6-1 and TRBJ2-1; 10 positions agree with TRBD2. CDR1 is MNHNS, CDR2 SASEGT, per germline. CDR3 length equals 17 residues. Losses at the gene ends were 0 bases for V and 7 bases for J; bases not matched to a gene: 9. The CDR3 protein is CASSEAHRTSGLNEQFF. The CDR3 bases are TGTGCCAGCAGTGAAGCCCATCGGACTAGCGGACTTAATGAGCAGTTCTTC.

This chain connects TRBV5-1 to TRBJ1-3; the D is unclear. CDR3 length: 15 amino acids. The germline CDR1 and CDR2 sequences are SGHRS and YFSETQ. Trimming cost V 0 bases and J 3 bases, with 10 bases left between them. CDR3 residues: CASSLDSQRGNTIYF. The CDR3, as DNA: TGCGCCAGCAGCTTGGATTCCCAGCGTGGAAACACCATATATTTT.